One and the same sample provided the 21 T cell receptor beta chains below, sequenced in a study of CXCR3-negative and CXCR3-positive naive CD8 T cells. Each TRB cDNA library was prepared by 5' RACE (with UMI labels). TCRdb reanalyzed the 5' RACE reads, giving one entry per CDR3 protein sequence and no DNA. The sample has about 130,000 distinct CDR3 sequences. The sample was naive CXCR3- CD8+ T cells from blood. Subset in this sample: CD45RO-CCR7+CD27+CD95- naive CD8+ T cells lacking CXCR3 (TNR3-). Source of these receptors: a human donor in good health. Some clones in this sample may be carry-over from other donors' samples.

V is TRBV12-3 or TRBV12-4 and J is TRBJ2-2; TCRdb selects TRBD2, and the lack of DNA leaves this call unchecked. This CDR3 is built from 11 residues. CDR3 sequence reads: CASSFGGVRFF.

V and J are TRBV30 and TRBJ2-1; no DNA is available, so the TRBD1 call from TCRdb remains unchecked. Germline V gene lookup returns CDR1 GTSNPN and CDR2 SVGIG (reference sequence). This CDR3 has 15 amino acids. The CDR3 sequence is CAWSEGQGDYNEQFF.

The CDR3 sequence: CASSLAFGQGVFGEQFF. The chain links TRBV7-2 to TRBJ2-1; the D gene TCRdb calls, TRBD1, cannot be checked with no DNA. From germline, CDR1 is SGHTA and CDR2 FQGNSA. CDR3 length equals 17 residues.

CDR3 sequence: CASSLVHNTGELFF. V and J are TRBV7-9 and TRBJ2-2. Germline V gene sequence: CDR1 SEHNR, CDR2 FQNEAQ (reference sequence). CDR3 length: 14 residues.

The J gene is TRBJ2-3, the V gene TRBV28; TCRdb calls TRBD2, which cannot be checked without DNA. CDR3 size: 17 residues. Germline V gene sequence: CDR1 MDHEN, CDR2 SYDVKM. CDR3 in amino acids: CASSLSTSRGTMDTQYF.

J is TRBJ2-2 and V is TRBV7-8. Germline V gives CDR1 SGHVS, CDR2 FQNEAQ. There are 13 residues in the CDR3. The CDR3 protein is CASGIQNTGELFF.

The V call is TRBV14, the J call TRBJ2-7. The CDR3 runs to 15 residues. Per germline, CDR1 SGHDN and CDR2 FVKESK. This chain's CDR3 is CASSHGITRSYEQYF.

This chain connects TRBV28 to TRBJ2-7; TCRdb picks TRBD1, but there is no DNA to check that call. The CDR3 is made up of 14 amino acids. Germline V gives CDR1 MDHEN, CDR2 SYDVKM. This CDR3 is CASSSPQKAYEQYF.

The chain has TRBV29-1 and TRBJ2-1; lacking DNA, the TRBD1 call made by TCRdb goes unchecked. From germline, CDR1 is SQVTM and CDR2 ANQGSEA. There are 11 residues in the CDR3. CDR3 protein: CSVPLGGEQFF.

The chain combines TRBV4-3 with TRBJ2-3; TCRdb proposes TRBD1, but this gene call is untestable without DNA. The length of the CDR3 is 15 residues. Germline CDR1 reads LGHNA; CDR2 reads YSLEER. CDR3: CASSQGDSLTDTQYF.

The CDR3 spells CASSLVSTKKGETQYF. The chain joins TRBV13 to TRBJ2-5; TCRdb's D call, TRBD1, is unchecked because there is no DNA. The CDR3 loop spans 16 amino acids. Germline CDR1 and CDR2: PRHDT and FYEKMQ (reference sequence).

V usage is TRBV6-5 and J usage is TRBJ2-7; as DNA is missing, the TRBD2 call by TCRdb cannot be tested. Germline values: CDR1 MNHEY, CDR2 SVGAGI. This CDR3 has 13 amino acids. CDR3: CASRPGYTYEQYF.

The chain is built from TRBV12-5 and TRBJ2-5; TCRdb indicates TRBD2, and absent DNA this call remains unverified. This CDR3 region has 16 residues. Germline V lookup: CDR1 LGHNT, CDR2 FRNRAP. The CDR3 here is CASGSLTSGSKETQYF.

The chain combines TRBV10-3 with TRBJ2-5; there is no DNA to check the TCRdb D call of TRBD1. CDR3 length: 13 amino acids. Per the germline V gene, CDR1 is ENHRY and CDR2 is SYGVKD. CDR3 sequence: CAISEDRQETQYF.

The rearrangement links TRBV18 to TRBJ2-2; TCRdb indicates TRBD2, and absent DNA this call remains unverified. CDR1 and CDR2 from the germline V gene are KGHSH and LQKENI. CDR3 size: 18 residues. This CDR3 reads CASSPPTSGRRNTGELFF.

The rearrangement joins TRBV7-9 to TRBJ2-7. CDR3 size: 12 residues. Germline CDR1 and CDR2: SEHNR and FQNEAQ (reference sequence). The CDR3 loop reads CASSPLRYEQYF.

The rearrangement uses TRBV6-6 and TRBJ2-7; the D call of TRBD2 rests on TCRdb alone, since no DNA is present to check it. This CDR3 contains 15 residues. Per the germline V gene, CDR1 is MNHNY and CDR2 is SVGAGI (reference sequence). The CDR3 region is CASSSGTSRTYEQYF.

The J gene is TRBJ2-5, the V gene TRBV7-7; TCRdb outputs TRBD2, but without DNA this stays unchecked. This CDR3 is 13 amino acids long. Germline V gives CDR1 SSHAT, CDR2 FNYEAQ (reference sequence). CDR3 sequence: CASSSNQRETQYF.

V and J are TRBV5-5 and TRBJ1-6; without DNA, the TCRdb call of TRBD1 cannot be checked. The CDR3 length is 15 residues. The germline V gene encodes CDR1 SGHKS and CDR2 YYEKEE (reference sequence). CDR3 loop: CASSLWDGVNSPLHF. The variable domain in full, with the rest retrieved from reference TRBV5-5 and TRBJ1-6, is DAGVTQSPTHLIKTRGQQVTLRCSPISGHKSVSWYQQVLGQGPQFIFQYYEKEERGRGNFPDRFSARQFPNYSSELNVNALLLGDSALYLCASSLWDGVNSPLHFGNGTRLTVT.

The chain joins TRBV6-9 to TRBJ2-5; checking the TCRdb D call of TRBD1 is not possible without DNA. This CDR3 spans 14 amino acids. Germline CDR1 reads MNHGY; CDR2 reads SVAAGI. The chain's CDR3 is CASSPSGTRETQYF.

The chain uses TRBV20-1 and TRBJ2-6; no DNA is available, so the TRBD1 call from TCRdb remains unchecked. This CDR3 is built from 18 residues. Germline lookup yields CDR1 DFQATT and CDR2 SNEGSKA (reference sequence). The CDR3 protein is CSAPAGDRGVSGANVLTF.